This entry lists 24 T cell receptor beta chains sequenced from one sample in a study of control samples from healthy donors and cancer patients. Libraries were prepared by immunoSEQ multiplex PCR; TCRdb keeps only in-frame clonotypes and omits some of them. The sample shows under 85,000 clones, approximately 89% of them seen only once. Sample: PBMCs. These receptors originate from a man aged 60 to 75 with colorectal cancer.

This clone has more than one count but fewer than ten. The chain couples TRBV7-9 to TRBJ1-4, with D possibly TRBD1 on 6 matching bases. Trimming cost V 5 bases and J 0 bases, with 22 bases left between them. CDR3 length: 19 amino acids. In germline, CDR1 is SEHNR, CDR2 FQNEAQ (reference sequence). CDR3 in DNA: TGTGCCAGCAGCCGCTTAGGGGGACACCCGATCTCAACTAATGAAAAACTGTTTTTT. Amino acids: CASSRLGGHPISTNEKLFF.

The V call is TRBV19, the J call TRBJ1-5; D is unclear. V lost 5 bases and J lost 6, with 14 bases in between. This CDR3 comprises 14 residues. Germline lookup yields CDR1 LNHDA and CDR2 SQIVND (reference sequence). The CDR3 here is CASSPRREGQPQHF. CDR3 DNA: TGTGCCAGTAGTCCCCGGAGGGAGGGTCAGCCCCAGCATTTT.

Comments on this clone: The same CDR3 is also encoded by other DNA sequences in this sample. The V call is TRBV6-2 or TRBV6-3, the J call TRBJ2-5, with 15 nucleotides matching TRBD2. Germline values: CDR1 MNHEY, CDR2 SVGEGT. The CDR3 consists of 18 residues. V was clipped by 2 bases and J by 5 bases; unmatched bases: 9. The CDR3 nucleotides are TGTGCCAGCAGTTACGGGACTAGCGGGGGGCGGGGGCTGGAGACCCAGTACTTC. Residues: CASSYGTSGGRGLETQYF.

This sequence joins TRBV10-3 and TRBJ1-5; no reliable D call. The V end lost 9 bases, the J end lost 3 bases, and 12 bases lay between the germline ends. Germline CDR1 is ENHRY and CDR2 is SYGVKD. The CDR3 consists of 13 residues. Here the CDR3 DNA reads TGTGCCATTCCCAGGATCCCCAATCAGCCCCAGCATTTT. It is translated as CAIPRIPNQPQHF.

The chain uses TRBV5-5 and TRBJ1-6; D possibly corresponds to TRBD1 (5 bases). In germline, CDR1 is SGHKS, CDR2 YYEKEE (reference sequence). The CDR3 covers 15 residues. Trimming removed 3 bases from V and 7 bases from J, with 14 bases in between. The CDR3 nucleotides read TGTGCCAGCAGCTCCGGGACTACCCCCAATTCACCCCTCCACTTT. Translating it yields CASSSGTTPNSPLHF.

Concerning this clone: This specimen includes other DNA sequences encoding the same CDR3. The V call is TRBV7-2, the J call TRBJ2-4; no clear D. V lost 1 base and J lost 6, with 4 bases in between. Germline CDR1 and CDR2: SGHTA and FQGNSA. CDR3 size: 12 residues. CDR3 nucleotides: TGTGCCAGCAGCTTAGTACTAAACATTCAGTACTTC. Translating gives CASSLVLNIQYF.

As DNA, the CDR3 is TGTGCCAGCAGTCCAATACAGGGACGCTACACCTTC. The encoded protein is CASSPIQGRYTF. The chain is built from TRBV11-2 and TRBJ1-2; possibly TRBD1 for D (6 bases). The CDR3 consists of 12 residues. V lost 6 bases and J 9 bases, leaving 14 bases between the germline ends. Germline V gene lookup returns CDR1 SGHAT and CDR2 FQNNGV.

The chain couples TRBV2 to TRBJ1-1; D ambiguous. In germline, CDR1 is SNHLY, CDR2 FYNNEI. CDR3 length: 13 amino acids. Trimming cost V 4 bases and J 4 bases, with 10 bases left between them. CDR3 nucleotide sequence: TGTGCCAGCAGTGCACAAGATAGCACTGAAGCTTTCTTT. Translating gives CASSAQDSTEAFF.

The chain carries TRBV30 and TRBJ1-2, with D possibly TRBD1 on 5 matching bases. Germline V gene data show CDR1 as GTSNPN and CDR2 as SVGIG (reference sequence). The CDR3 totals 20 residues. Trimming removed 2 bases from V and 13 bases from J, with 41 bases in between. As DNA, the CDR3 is TGTGCCTGGAGTTATGATAGTTCCCGGGACGGACAAAGGGCTAGTAAGGGTGCCACCTTC. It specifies CAWSYDSSRDGQRASKGATF.

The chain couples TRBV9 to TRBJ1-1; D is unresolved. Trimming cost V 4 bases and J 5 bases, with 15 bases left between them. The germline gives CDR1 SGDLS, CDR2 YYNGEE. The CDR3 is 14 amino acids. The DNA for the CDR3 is TGTGCCAGCAGCTCCTGGGAGGGAGGGACTGAAGCTTTCTTT. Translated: CASSSWEGGTEAFF.

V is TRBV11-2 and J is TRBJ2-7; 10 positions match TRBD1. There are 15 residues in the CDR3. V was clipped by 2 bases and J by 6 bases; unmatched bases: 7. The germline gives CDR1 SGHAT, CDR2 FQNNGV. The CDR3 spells CASSLIPGQGLEQYF. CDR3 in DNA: TGTGCCAGCAGCTTAATCCCGGGACAGGGGCTCGAGCAGTACTTC.

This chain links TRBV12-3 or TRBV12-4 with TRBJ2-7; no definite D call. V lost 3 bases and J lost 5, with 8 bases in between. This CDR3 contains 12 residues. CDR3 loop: CASSLGVHEQYF. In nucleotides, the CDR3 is TGTGCCAGCAGTTTGGGCGTACACGAGCAGTACTTC.

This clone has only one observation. Written as DNA, the CDR3 is TGTGCCAGTACCGAAGGGCCCTCTGGGGCCAACGTCCTGACTTTC. The encoded protein is CASTEGPSGANVLTF. V and J are TRBV19 and TRBJ2-6; D not certain. The CDR3 runs to 15 residues. Trimming left V 7 bases short and J 0 bases short, with 10 bases between. CDR1 LNHDA and CDR2 SQIVND come from the germline V gene (reference sequence).

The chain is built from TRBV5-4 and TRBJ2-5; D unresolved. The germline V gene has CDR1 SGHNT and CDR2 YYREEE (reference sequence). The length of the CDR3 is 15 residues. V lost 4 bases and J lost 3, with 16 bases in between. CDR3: CASSPGSQIEETQYF. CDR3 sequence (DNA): TGTGCCAGCAGCCCTGGTTCGCAAATAGAAGAGACCCAGTACTTC.

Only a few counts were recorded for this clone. CDR3 nucleotide sequence: TGTGCCAGCAGTTATAGCAGAAGCGTGAACACTGAAGCTTTCTTT. This gives the protein CASSYSRSVNTEAFF. This sequence joins TRBV6-2 or TRBV6-3 and TRBJ1-1; D not certain. V shed 3 bases and J shed 0 bases, with 11 bases lying between them. The CDR3 sequence is 15 residues long. In germline, CDR1 is MNHEY, CDR2 SVGEGT.

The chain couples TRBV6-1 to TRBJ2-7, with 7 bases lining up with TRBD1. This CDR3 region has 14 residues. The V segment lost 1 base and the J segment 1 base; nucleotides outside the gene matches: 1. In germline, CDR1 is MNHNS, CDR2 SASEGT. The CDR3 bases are TGTGCCAGCAGTGAAGAACAGGGGTCCTACGAGCAGTACTTC. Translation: CASSEEQGSYEQYF.

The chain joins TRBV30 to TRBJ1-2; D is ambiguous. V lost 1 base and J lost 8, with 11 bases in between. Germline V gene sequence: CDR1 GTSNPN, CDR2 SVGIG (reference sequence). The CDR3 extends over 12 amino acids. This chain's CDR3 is CAWSDEGGGYTF. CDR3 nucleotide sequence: TGTGCCTGGAGTGATGAGGGAGGCGGCTACACCTTC. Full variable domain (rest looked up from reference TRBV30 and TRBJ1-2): SQTIHQWPATLVQPVGSPLSLECTVEGTSNPNLYWYRQAAGRGLQLLFYSVGIGQISSEVPQNLSASRPQDRQFILSSKKLLLSDSGFYLCAWSDEGGGYTFGSGTRLTVV.

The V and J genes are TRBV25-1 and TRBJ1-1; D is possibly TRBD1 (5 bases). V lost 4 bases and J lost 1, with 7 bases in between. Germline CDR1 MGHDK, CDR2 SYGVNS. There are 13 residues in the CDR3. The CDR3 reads CASSGTQNTEAFF. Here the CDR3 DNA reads TGTGCCAGCAGTGGGACACAGAACACTGAAGCTTTCTTT.

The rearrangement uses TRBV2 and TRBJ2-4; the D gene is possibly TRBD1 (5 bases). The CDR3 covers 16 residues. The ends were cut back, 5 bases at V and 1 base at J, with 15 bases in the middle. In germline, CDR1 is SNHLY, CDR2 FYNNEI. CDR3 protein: CASSKTAGPAKNIQYF. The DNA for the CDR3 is TGTGCCAGCAGTAAAACCGCAGGGCCGGCCAAAAACATTCAGTACTTC.

As DNA, the CDR3 is TGTGCCAGCAGCTCCCAAACCAATGGCCACGGGGAGCTGTTTTTT. It specifies CASSSQTNGHGELFF. The chain is built from TRBV11-3 and TRBJ2-2; D ambiguous. The CDR3 totals 15 residues. Trimming pared 4 bases from V and 7 bases from J, leaving 16 bases between. Germline lookup yields CDR1 SGHNT and CDR2 YENEEA.

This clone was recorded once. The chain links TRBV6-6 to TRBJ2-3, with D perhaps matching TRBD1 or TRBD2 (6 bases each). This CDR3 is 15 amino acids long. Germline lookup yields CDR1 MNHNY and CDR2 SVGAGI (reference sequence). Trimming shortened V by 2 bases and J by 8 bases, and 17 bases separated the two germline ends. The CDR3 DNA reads TGTGCCAGCAGTTACCAACCGAGGGGGGAGGCTACGCAGTATTTT. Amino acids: CASSYQPRGEATQYF.

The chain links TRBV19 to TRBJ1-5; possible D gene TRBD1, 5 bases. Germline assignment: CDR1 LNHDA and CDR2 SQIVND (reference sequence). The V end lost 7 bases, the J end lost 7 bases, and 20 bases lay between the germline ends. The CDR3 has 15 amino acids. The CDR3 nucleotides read TGTGCCAGTAACCAAGCTCGCGGGGGAGGACAGCCCCAGCATTTT. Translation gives CASNQARGGGQPQHF.

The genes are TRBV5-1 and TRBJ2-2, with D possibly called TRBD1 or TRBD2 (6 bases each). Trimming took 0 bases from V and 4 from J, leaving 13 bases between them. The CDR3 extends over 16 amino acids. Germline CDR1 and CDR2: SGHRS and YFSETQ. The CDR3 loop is CASSLAGGVVTGELFF. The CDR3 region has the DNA TGCGCCAGCAGCTTGGCCGGGGGCGTCGTCACCGGGGAGCTGTTTTTT. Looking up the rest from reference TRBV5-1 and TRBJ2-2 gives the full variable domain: KAGVTQTPRYLIKTRGQQVTLSCSPISGHRSVSWYQQTPGQGLQFLFEYFSETQRNKGNFPGRFSGRQFSNSRSEMNVSTLELGDSALYLCASSLAGGVVTGELFFGEGSRLTVL.

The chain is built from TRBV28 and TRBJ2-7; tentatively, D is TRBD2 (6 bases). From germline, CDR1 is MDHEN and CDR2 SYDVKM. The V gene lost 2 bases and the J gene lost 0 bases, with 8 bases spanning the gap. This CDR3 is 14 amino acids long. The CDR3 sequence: CASSLDGSSYEQYF. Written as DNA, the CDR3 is TGTGCCAGCAGTTTAGACGGGAGCTCCTACGAGCAGTACTTC. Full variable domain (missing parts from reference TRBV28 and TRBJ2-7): DVKVTQSSRYLVKRTGEKVFLECVQDMDHENMFWYRQDPGLGLRLIYFSYDVKMKEKGDIPEGYSVSREKKERFSLILESASTNQTSMYLCASSLDGSSYEQYFGPGTRLTVT.